This T cell receptor beta chain was identified during a study of T-cell memory formation after mild COVID-19. The CDR3 is 15 amino acids. Trimming cost V 0 bases and J 7 bases, with 14 bases left between them. The germline V gene has CDR1 SGHRS and CDR2 YFSETQ. This clonotype was counted at least ten times. Its antigen is still unknown. Broader study findings: Within pre-infection memory, some responding clones were found, suggesting cross-reactive memory joined. Clones contracting across day 15 to 85 had a balanced CD4/CD8 profile; later expanding clones leaned CD4+.

A 5'RACE reaction primed in the constant segment made cDNA libraries of TCR alpha and TCR beta, and these carried sample barcodes and UMIs. TCRdb re-called the 5' RACE reads through MiXCR, storing one row per CDR3 protein. The table shows under 300,000 distinct CDR3 sequences, with over 7% occurring only once. The chain is built from TRBV5-1 and TRBJ2-4; perhaps TRBD1 as D (5 bases). The receptor was isolated from a man younger than 35 who had mild COVID-19 (a few samples of this study predate the infection). Cell type and time point are not known. The sequenced material came from PBMCs or a T cell subset sorted from them (not recorded which). The CDR3 reads CASSLEAGFGNIQYF. DNA of the CDR3: TGCGCCAGCAGCTTGGAAGCAGGGTTTGGGAACATTCAGTACTTC.